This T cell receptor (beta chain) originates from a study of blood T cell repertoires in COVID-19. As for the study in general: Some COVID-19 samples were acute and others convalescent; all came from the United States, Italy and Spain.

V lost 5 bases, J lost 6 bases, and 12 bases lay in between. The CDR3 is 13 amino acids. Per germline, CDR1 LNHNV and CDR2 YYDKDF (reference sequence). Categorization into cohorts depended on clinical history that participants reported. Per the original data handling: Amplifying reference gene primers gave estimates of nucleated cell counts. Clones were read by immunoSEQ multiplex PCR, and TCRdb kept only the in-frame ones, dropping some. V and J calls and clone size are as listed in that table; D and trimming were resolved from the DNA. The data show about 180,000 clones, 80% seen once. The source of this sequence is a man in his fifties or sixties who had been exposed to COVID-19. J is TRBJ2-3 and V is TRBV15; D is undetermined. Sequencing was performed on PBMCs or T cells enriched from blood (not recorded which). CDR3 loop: CATSPNEADTQYF. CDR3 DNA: TGTGCCACCAGCCCTAACGAGGCGGATACGCAGTATTTT. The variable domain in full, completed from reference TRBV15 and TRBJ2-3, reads DAMVIQNPRYQVTQFGKPVTLSCSQTLNHNVMYWYQQKSSQAPKLLFHYYDKDFNNEADTPDNFQSRRPNTSFCFLDIRSPGLGDTAMYLCATSPNEADTQYFGPGTRLTVL.